This T cell receptor (beta chain) was retrieved from a study of blood T cell repertoires in COVID-19. Study as a whole: The United States, Italy and Spain were the sources of the acute and convalescent COVID-19 samples. The analysed material was cDNA or gDNA that came from T cells, B-cell-depleted T cells, or PBMCs.

Per the original methods: Estimated nucleated cell counts came from reference gene primer amplification. The protocol was immunoSEQ multiplex PCR, while the TCRdb copy is restricted to in-frame clones and leaves out a portion. V and J calls and clone size are given by that table; D and trimming were obtained from the DNA. The table records around 180,000 clones, 65% to 85% of them present only once. J was trimmed by 0 bases and V by 5 bases; bases with no gene match: 4. Germline values: CDR1 LGHNA, CDR2 YSLEER. CDR3 length: 15 amino acids. This receptor was taken from a woman in her 30s with acute or convalescent COVID-19. This chain connects TRBV4-3 to TRBJ2-5; 9 nucleotides line up with TRBD1. The sample comprised peripheral blood. CDR3 in DNA: TGCGCCAGCAGCTCCGGGACAGGGCACCAAGAGACCCAGTACTTC. It encodes CASSSGTGHQETQYF.